This T cell receptor (beta chain) was captured by sequencing in a study of cytomegalovirus exposure and HLA in healthy donors. Amplification used 60 Vbeta primers and 13 Jbeta primers. The protocol was immunoSEQ multiplex PCR, while the TCRdb copy is restricted to in-frame clones and leaves out a portion. The sample has roughly 100,000 clones; about a tenth are singletons. From germline, CDR1 is MNHEY and CDR2 SMNVEV (reference sequence). Trimming at V came to 3 bases and at J to 6 bases, leaving 5 bases not matched to a gene. The CDR3 contains 15 residues. The sample consisted of PBMCs. This receptor was taken from a man aged 40-49 years in good health and CMV-seropositive. The chain uses TRBV27 and TRBJ2-5; 12 nucleotides match TRBD2. CDR3 residues: CASSFGTSGSKTQYF. The CDR3 region has the DNA TGTGCCAGCAGTTTCGGGACTAGCGGGTCCAAGACCCAGTACTTC.